The clone carrying this TCR beta chain was seen once. This sample was included in a study of shared T cell receptors in the human thymus. The method was immunoSEQ multiplex PCR; TCRdb's version includes in-frame clones alone and lacks a portion of them. There are 550,000 to 800,000 clones in the sample; 70% to 90% occur only once, and roughly 0.01% lies in the top ten. Looked up from germline, CDR1 is LNHNV and CDR2 is YYDKDF (reference sequence). Trimming took off 1 base at V and 2 bases at J, with 13 bases between the two ends. The CDR3 runs 16 residues. The sample also formed part of further work on human thymus T cells. Per that paper: Obtained as resections during corrective heart surgery, the thymus tissue was then studied. Both thymic and peripheral blood repertoires showed apparently biased V and J usage. Related work showed strongly overlapping thymic repertoires across unrelated individuals.

The TCR sequence derives from a girl in the first two years of life with a congenital heart defect. The chain carries TRBV15 and TRBJ2-3; D uncertain. Sequencing input: thymocytes. CDR3 coding DNA: TGTGCCACCAGCAGAGGTAACTCCGACTTCACAGATACGCAGTATTTT. This encodes CATSRGNSDFTDTQYF.